This section outlines one T cell receptor (beta chain) sequence together with its context. Its cognate antigen is unknown. Normal breast often needed roughly 100-310 mg of tissue for enough DNA. This entry belongs to a study of early stage breast cancer tumors. General study points: Tumors had about 2.3-fold higher T cell density than normal breast. Most shared enriched TCRB sequences were commonly generated ones. Comparing each tissue with blood distinguished tumor from normal in about 90% of the 16 patients.

The protocol was immunoSEQ multiplex PCR, while the TCRdb copy is restricted to in-frame clones and leaves out a portion. The repertoire holds 2,000 or so clones, 69% seen once, with more than 8% in the top ten. CDR3 length equals 13 residues. The germline CDR1 and CDR2 sequences are SGHTA and FQGNSA. The V end was cut by 0 bases, the J end by 8 bases, with 8 bases between. The sample consisted of normal breast tissue next to the tumor. The chain links TRBV7-2 to TRBJ2-1; TRBD1 might be the D (6 bases). The origin of this receptor is a person aged 35 to 50 with breast cancer. The CDR3 nucleotides read TGTGCCAGCAGCTTAGCCAGGGGTGATGAGCAGTTCTTC. Protein product: CASSLARGDEQFF.